This paragraph covers one TCR beta chain sequence. This record belongs to a study of control samples from healthy donors and cancer patients. Data came from immunoSEQ multiplex PCR; TCRdb stores just in-frame clones and leaves some out. Of fewer than 200,000 clones listed, approximately 92% are singletons. The sequenced sample consisted of blood. This clonotype was obtained from a young man in good health.

CDR3 protein: CASSLPLHEQFF. CDR3 DNA: TGTGCCAGCAGTCTACCCCTTCATGAGCAGTTCTTC. The chain couples TRBV6-5 to TRBJ2-1, with D unresolved. Trimming removed 5 bases from V and 8 bases from J, with 10 bases in between. Germline V CDR1 and CDR2: MNHEY, SVGAGI. The CDR3 is 12 residues long.